This T cell receptor beta chain was retrieved from a study of T cell repertoires in cytomegalovirus infection. One entry per CDR3 protein results from TCRdb running MiXCR on the reads. The profile shows about 530,000 distinct CDR3 sequences, about 30% of them singletons. After removal of 5 bases from V and 3 bases from J, the junction contained 3 bases not matched to a gene. Germline V gene data show CDR1 as LNHDA and CDR2 as SQIVND (reference sequence). This CDR3 comprises 15 residues. The chain is built from TRBV19 and TRBJ2-1, with TRBD1 matching over 11 bases. The sequence derives from a human donor in good health (CMV status not recorded). Some clones in this sample may be carry-over from other donors' samples. The material sequenced was PBMCs. The CDR3: CASSRGTGGYNEQFF. The CDR3 nucleotides are TGTGCCAGTAGTCGGGGGACAGGGGGCTACAATGAGCAGTTCTTC.